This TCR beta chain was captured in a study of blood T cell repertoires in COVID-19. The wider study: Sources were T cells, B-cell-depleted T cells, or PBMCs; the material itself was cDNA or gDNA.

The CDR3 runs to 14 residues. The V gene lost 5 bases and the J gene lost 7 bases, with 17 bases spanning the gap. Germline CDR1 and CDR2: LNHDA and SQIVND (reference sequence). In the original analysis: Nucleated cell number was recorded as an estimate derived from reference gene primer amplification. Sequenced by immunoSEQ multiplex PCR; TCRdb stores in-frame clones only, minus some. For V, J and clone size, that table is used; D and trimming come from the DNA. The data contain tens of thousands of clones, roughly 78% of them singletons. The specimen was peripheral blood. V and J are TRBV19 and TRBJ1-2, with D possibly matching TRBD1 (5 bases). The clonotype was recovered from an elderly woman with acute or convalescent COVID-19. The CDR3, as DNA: TGTGCCAGTAGTCCCCTGGGCGCAGGGTTTGGCTACACCTTC. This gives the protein CASSPLGAGFGYTF.